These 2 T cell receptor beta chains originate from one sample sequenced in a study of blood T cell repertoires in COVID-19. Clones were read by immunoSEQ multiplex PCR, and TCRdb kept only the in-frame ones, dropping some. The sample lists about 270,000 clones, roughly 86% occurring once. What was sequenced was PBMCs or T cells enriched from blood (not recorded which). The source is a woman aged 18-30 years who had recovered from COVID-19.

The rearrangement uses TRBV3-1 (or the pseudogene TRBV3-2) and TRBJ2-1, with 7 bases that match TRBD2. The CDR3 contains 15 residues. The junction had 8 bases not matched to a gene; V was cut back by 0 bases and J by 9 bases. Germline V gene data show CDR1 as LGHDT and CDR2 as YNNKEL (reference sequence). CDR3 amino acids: CASSQDPAGRVEQFF. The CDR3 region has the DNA TGTGCCAGCAGCCAAGACCCAGCGGGGAGGGTTGAGCAGTTCTTC.

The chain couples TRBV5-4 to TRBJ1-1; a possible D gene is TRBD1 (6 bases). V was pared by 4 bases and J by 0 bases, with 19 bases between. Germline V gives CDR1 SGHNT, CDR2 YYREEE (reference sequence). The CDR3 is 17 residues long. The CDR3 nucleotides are TGTGCCAGCAGCCCGGGGGGGCCCTACGGGATGAACACTGAAGCTTTCTTT. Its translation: CASSPGGPYGMNTEAFF.